The 17 T cell receptor beta chains in this list originate from one sample, sequenced in a study of shared clonotypes between healthy human individuals. TCRdb's copy holds only in-frame clones and misses some; the assay was immunoSEQ multiplex PCR. The sample consists of roughly 1 million clones, under 80% of them appearing once. The sample consisted of memory CD4+ T cells sorted from blood. Stated subset: CD45RA-negative fraction. The source of these receptors is a man between 18 and 35 years old in good health.

In its sample, this clone was seen a few times. V usage is TRBV2 and J usage is TRBJ1-6; D is unclear. Germline-derived CDR1 and CDR2 are SNHLY and FYNNEI. This CDR3 has 14 amino acids. V lost 4 bases and J 8 bases, leaving 12 bases between the germline ends. The CDR3 protein is CASSVRVGDSPLHF. DNA of the CDR3: TGTGCCAGCAGTGTGAGGGTGGGAGATTCACCCCTCCACTTT.

The chain has TRBV18 and TRBJ2-6, with a possible D match to TRBD1 (6 bases). The V and J ends lost 0 bases and 2 bases respectively, with 14 bases between them. CDR1 KGHSH and CDR2 LQKENI come from the germline V gene. The CDR3 has 18 residues. The CDR3 region is CASSPPDSTNPGANVLTF. CDR3 coding DNA: TGTGCCAGCTCACCACCGGACAGCACCAACCCTGGGGCCAACGTCCTGACTTTC.

V gene TRBV14 combines with J gene TRBJ2-7; D unclear. Trimming took off 5 bases at V and 2 bases at J, with 10 bases between the two ends. Per germline, CDR1 SGHDN and CDR2 FVKESK. This CDR3 comprises 13 residues. The CDR3 spells CASSLTVTYEQYF. DNA of the CDR3: TGTGCCAGCAGCTTAACAGTTACCTACGAGCAGTACTTC.

In regard to this clone: This specimen includes other DNA sequences encoding the same CDR3. The CDR3 loop is CASSFSNYGYTF. Here the CDR3 DNA reads TGTGCCAGCAGCTTCTCTAACTATGGCTACACCTTC. The chain employs TRBV7-2 and TRBJ1-2; D unclear. The CDR3 consists of 12 residues. V was cut by 3 bases and J by 0 bases, with 2 bases left in between. In germline, CDR1 is SGHTA, CDR2 FQGNSA.

The chain couples TRBV7-9 to TRBJ1-1; 9 bases line up with TRBD1. This CDR3 has 15 amino acids. Germline values: CDR1 SEHNR, CDR2 FQNEAQ (reference sequence). After removal of 5 bases from V and 3 bases from J, the junction contained 7 bases not matched to a gene. CDR3 loop: CASSVQGARDTEAFF. CDR3 nucleotide sequence: TGTGCCAGCAGCGTACAGGGGGCTCGGGACACTGAAGCTTTCTTT.

This clone was observed a single time. This chain uses TRBV11-2 with TRBJ1-4; a possible D gene is TRBD1 (6 bases). V lost 3 bases, J lost 8 bases, and 13 bases lay in between. Looked up from germline, CDR1 is SGHAT and CDR2 is FQNNGV. The CDR3 is made up of 14 amino acids. Here the CDR3 DNA reads TGTGCCAGCAGCTTCCGGGGAACAGGGGAAAAACTGTTTTTT. Translated: CASSFRGTGEKLFF.

The chain joins TRBV7-2 to TRBJ1-4; 10 bases agree with TRBD1. Germline CDR1 and CDR2: SGHTA and FQGNSA. The V and J ends lost 5 bases and 0 bases, in that order; junction bases with no gene match: 3. This CDR3 contains 16 residues. Here the CDR3 reads CASSRTGGTTNEKLFF. In DNA form, the CDR3 reads TGTGCCAGCAGCCGGACAGGGGGAACAACTAATGAAAAACTGTTTTTT.

Details on this clone: At the DNA level, this CDR3 is encoded by other sequences in the same sample as well. CDR3 bases: TGCGCCAGCAGCTTGGTAGCGGGGGGGCAAGAGACCCAGTACTTC. Protein sequence: CASSLVAGGQETQYF. The genes are TRBV5-1 and TRBJ2-5, with 11 bases matching TRBD2. Germline V gene data show CDR1 as SGHRS and CDR2 as YFSETQ. The junction had 0 bases not matched to a gene; V was cut back by 0 bases and J by 2 bases. The CDR3 totals 15 residues.

The gene calls are TRBV28 and TRBJ2-5; D is ambiguous. The CDR3 contains 13 residues. V was pared by 5 bases and J by 5 bases, with 12 bases between. Per the germline V gene, CDR1 is MDHEN and CDR2 is SYDVKM. The DNA of the CDR3 is TGTGCCAGCAGTGATATAGACTCCGAGACCCAGTACTTC. Amino acids: CASSDIDSETQYF. The whole variable domain, remainder taken from reference TRBV28 and TRBJ2-5, is DVKVTQSSRYLVKRTGEKVFLECVQDMDHENMFWYRQDPGLGLRLIYFSYDVKMKEKGDIPEGYSVSREKKERFSLILESASTNQTSMYLCASSDIDSETQYFGPGTRLLVL.

This rearrangement joins TRBV7-9 to TRBJ2-5; no definite D call. Germline CDR1 and CDR2: SEHNR and FQNEAQ (reference sequence). The CDR3 sequence is 13 residues long. Trimming removed 5 bases at V and 5 bases at J, with 12 bases between. The CDR3 here is CASSRASTETQYF. CDR3 in DNA: TGTGCCAGCAGCCGCGCCAGCACGGAGACCCAGTACTTC.

The rearrangement joins TRBV5-1 to TRBJ2-5, with 8 positions matching TRBD2. After removal of 2 bases from V and 1 base from J, the junction contained 4 bases not matched to a gene. This CDR3 has 15 residues. From germline, CDR1 is SGHRS and CDR2 YFSETQ. The CDR3 nucleotides read TGCGCCAGCAGCTTTAGCGGGGATGGCCAAGAGACCCAGTACTTC. Its protein product is CASSFSGDGQETQYF.

This clone was detected many times. The chain has TRBV5-6 and TRBJ2-6; either TRBD1 or TRBD2 may fit D (5 bases each). The ends were cut back, 5 bases at V and 2 bases at J, with 11 bases in the middle. Germline CDR1 SGHDT, CDR2 YYEEEE. This CDR3 comprises 15 residues. As DNA, the CDR3 is TGTGCCAGCAGGTACGGGACGACTGGGGCCAACGTCCTGACTTTC. Protein product: CASRYGTTGANVLTF.

The CDR3 DNA reads as TGTGCCCCTGGAGGGGACGACACACATGCACCCTACAATGAGCAGTTCTTC. It encodes CAPGGDDTHAPYNEQFF. This chain joins TRBV11-2 and TRBJ2-1; D might be TRBD2 (6 bases). The CDR3 length is 17 residues. Between the trimmed V and J ends, which lost 11 bases and 2 bases, there was a span of 25 bases. Germline CDR1 and CDR2: SGHAT and FQNNGV.

V usage is TRBV13 and J usage is TRBJ2-7; D may correspond to TRBD1 or TRBD2 (5 bases each). The V end was cut by 1 base, the J end by 13 bases, with 14 bases between. Germline CDR1 PRHDT, CDR2 FYEKMQ (reference sequence). The CDR3 runs to 12 residues. CDR3 nucleotides: TGTGCCAGCAGCTTAGTATCACGGGGCGTATACTTC. This codes for CASSLVSRGVYF.

A remark on this clone: A read error is possible here, since a much larger clone lies one base away. Other DNA sequences of this sample code for an identical CDR3. The J gene is TRBJ1-2, the V gene TRBV18; a weak D match, TRBD1 (5 bases). CDR1 KGHSH and CDR2 LQKENI come from the germline V gene. There are 13 residues in the CDR3. V lost 5 bases and J 3 bases, leaving 10 bases between the germline ends. CDR3: CASSSGTDYGYTF. The DNA of the CDR3 is TGTGCCAGCTCATCAGGGACGGACTATGGCTACACCTTC.

V is TRBV2 and J is TRBJ1-1; no clear D gene. Trimming pared 0 bases from V and 6 bases from J, leaving 11 bases between. Germline V lookup: CDR1 SNHLY, CDR2 FYNNEI. CDR3 length: 14 amino acids. CDR3 bases: TGTGCCAGCAGTGAAGCTGGGATTTCGGCTGAAGCTTTCTTT. This encodes CASSEAGISAEAFF.

In its sample, this clone was seen a few times. The V call is TRBV14, the J call TRBJ1-2, with D perhaps TRBD1 (5 bases). The length of the CDR3 is 19 residues. The V gene's germline CDR1 is SGHDN and CDR2 FVKESK. Trimming stripped 0 bases from V and 4 bases from J, with 24 bases between. The CDR3: CASSQDGFGAYSAGYGYTF. DNA of the CDR3: TGTGCCAGCAGCCAAGATGGTTTCGGGGCCTACTCGGCGGGCTATGGCTACACCTTC.